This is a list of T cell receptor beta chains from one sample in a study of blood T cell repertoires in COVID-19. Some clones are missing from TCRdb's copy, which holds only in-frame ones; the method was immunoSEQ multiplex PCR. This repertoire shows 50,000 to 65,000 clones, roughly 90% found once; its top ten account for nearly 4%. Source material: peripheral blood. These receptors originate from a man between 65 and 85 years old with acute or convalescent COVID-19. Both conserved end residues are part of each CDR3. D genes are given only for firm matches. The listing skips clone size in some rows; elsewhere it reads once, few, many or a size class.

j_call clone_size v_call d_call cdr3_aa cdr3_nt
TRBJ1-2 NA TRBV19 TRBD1 CASKSRGLEYGYTF TGTGCCAGTAAAAGTAGGGGGCTAGAGTATGGCTACACCTTC
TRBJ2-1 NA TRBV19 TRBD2 CASTRPGLNYNEQFF TGTGCCAGTACGCGACCGGGACTAAACTACAATGAGCAGTTCTTC
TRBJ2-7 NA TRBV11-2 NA CASSLVGRQIYEQYF TGTGCCAGCAGCTTAGTCGGCCGACAGATCTACGAGCAGTACTTC
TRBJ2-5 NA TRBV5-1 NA CASSPGSGDQETQYF TGCGCCAGCAGCCCAGGATCCGGGGATCAAGAGACCCAGTACTTC
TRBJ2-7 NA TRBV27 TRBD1 CASSRGQQMRGNEQYF TGTGCCAGCAGTAGGGGACAGCAAATGAGAGGGAACGAGCAGTACTTC
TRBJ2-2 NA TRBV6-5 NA CASRRGGNTGELFF TGTGCCAGCAGGAGGGGGGGGAACACCGGGGAGCTGTTTTTT
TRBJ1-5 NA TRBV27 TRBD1 CASSSTGSRQPQHF TGTGCCAGCAGCTCGACAGGGTCACGGCAGCCCCAGCATTTT
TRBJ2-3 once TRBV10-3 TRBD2 CAISPGLDTDTQYF TGTGCCATCAGCCCGGGACTAGATACAGATACGCAGTATTTT
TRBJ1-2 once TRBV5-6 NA CASSLPIQATYPLYGYTF TGTGCCAGCAGCCTTCCTATACAGGCCACATACCCTCTTTATGGCTACACCTTC
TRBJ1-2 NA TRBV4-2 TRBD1 CASSREDRAEYGYTF TGTGCCAGCAGCCGGGAGGACAGGGCGGAATATGGCTACACCTTC
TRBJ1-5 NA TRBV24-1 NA CATSDPREGGGNQPQHF TGTGCCACCAGTGATCCCCGGGAGGGGGGTGGCAATCAGCCCCAGCATTTT
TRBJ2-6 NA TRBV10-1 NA CATHQTRAGANVLTF TGCGCCACCCACCAAACTCGAGCTGGGGCCAACGTCCTGACTTTC
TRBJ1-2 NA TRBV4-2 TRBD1 CASSPRDSINYGYTF TGTGCCAGCAGCCCCCGGGACAGCATCAACTATGGCTACACCTTC
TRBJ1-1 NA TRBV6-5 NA CASSYGMRASTEAFF TGTGCCAGCAGTTACGGAATGCGGGCAAGTACTGAAGCTTTCTTT
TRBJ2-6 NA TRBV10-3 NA CAISESNRGGANVLTF TGTGCCATCAGTGAGTCGAACCGCGGTGGGGCCAACGTCCTGACTTTC
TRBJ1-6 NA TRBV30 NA CAWSDKDSSFNSPLHF TGTGCCTGGAGTGATAAGGACAGCAGTTTTAATTCACCCCTCCACTTT
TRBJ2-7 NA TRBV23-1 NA CASSQHGLLMGGYEQYF TGCGCCAGCAGTCAACACGGTCTGTTAATGGGAGGTTACGAGCAGTACTTC